Shown below are 31 T cell receptor beta chains from a single sample sequenced in a study of T-cell memory formation after mild COVID-19. MiXCR, run by TCRdb on the 5' RACE reads, gives a single entry per CDR3 protein. The repertoire holds about 200,000 distinct CDR3 sequences, with over 9% as singletons. Sequencing was performed on PBMCs or a T cell subset sorted from them (not recorded which). These receptors originate from a man between 18 and 29 years old who had mild COVID-19 (a few samples of this study predate the infection). Cell type and time point are not known.

This clonotype was seen only a few times. The chain joins TRBV6-2 or TRBV6-3 to TRBJ1-5; D gene unclear. The length of the CDR3 is 12 residues. With 6 bases removed from V and 14 bases from J, the gap between germline ends came to 17 bases. Germline CDR1 reads MNHEY; CDR2 reads SVGEGT. The chain's CDR3 is CASSLADLVEHF. The CDR3 coding sequence is TGTGCCAGCAGCCTGGCAGATCTCGTCGAGCATTTT.

This chain links TRBV7-2 with TRBJ2-3; D call uncertain. V lost 5 bases, J lost 4 bases, and 7 bases lay in between. CDR3 length: 12 residues. Germline loops: CDR1 SGHTA, CDR2 FQGNSA. In nucleotides, the CDR3 is TGTGCCAGCAGCCGGGTCGCAGATACGCAGTATTTT. Amino acid sequence: CASSRVADTQYF.

The chain has TRBV5-1 and TRBJ2-7, with D possibly called TRBD1 or TRBD2 (7 bases each). The V gene lost 4 bases and the J gene lost 2 bases, with 31 bases spanning the gap. Germline CDR1 and CDR2: SGHRS and YFSETQ. This CDR3 has 20 residues. CDR3 amino acids: CASSRGAGAPSSTGAYEQYF. DNA for the CDR3: TGCGCCAGCAGCCGGGGGGCAGGGGCGCCCTCAAGCACAGGGGCCTACGAGCAGTACTTC.

Many counts were recorded for this clonotype. The rearrangement links TRBV3-1 to TRBJ2-6; possibly TRBD1 for D (6 bases). The CDR3 extends over 15 amino acids. V was clipped by 8 bases and J by 1 base, with 12 bases between them. CDR1 is LGHDT and CDR2 is YNNKEL in the germline V gene (reference sequence). The CDR3 here is CASSPQGSGANVLTF. The CDR3 nucleotides are TGTGCCAGCTCACCTCAGGGGTCTGGGGCCAACGTCCTGACTTTC.

The chain uses TRBV18 and TRBJ2-3, with a tentative D call TRBD2 (5 bases). V was cut by 6 bases and J by 4 bases, with 17 bases left in between. The CDR3 contains 15 residues. CDR1 and CDR2 (germline): KGHSH, LQKENI. CDR3 region: CASSLADTGADTQYF. In nucleotides, the CDR3 is TGTGCCAGCTCCCTAGCAGATACCGGGGCAGATACGCAGTATTTT. Supplemented by reference TRBV18 and TRBJ2-3, the full variable domain reads NAGVMQNPRHLVRRRGQEARLRCSPMKGHSHVYWYRQLPEEGLKFMVYLQKENIIDESGMPKERFSAEFPKEGPSILRIQQVVRGDSAAYFCASSLADTGADTQYFGPGTRLTVL.

The V call is TRBV5-1, the J call TRBJ1-6; possibly TRBD1 for D (5 bases). The ends were cut back, 0 bases at V and 10 bases at J, with 14 bases in the middle. Per germline, CDR1 SGHRS and CDR2 YFSETQ. The CDR3 is made up of 15 amino acids. CDR3 DNA: TGCGCCAGCAGCTTGGGGGGCGTGGGTAGGTCACCCCTCCACTTT. This translates into CASSLGGVGRSPLHF.

This sequence joins TRBV20-1 and TRBJ1-3; D call uncertain. Germline V lookup: CDR1 DFQATT, CDR2 SNEGSKA (reference sequence). This CDR3 contains 12 residues. V was trimmed by 3 bases and J by 7 bases, leaving 10 bases between them. CDR3 sequence (DNA): TGCAGTGCTAGTCAGAACGGGAACACCATATATTTT. Translated: CSASQNGNTIYF.

This clonotype was seen a handful of times. The chain employs TRBV7-2 and TRBJ1-2; maybe TRBD1 (5 bases). CDR3 size: 13 residues. V dropped 4 bases and J dropped 10 bases, with 16 bases sitting between them. The germline V gene encodes CDR1 SGHTA and CDR2 FQGNSA. The CDR3 nucleotides are TGTGCCAGCAGCTCCCCGGGGGTTAAGGACTACACCTTC. The encoded protein is CASSSPGVKDYTF.

The chain carries TRBV24-1 and TRBJ2-5, with 7 bases aligning to TRBD1. CDR1 is KGHDR and CDR2 is SFDVKD in the germline V gene. The V gene end was trimmed by 3 bases and the J gene end by 4 bases; junction bases not matched to a gene: 7. The CDR3 is made up of 15 amino acids. CDR3 in amino acids: CATSDPTGDGETQYF. The DNA for the CDR3 is TGTGCCACCAGTGATCCAACAGGGGATGGAGAGACCCAGTACTTC.

This clonotype was detected many times. The rearrangement links TRBV5-1 to TRBJ2-3; D assignment may be TRBD1 or TRBD2 (5 bases each). V was cut by 5 bases and J by 2 bases, with 12 bases left in between. This CDR3 is 14 amino acids long. The germline gives CDR1 SGHRS, CDR2 YFSETQ. As DNA, the CDR3 is TGCGCCAGCAGTGGGGGTAGGCTCACAGATACGCAGTATTTT. Its translation: CASSGGRLTDTQYF.

This clonotype came up a few times. This chain links TRBV12-3 or TRBV12-4 with TRBJ1-5, with a tentative D call TRBD1 (5 bases). CDR3 size: 14 residues. V was shortened by 3 bases and J by 2 bases, with 8 bases between the two germline ends. The CDR3 DNA reads TGTGCCAGCAGTTTGGCACAGGGCAATCAGCCCCAGCATTTT. This codes for CASSLAQGNQPQHF.

This chain connects TRBV2 to TRBJ1-1; D remains unclear. Germline V gene lookup returns CDR1 SNHLY and CDR2 FYNNEI. Trimming removed 3 bases from V and 4 bases from J, with 12 bases in between. The CDR3 runs to 14 residues. CDR3 in DNA: TGTGCCAGCAGTGAGTCGGGTTGGACCACTGAAGCTTTCTTT. It translates to CASSESGWTTEAFF.

This clonotype occurred many times. The chain combines TRBV12-3 or TRBV12-4 with TRBJ1-2; tentatively, D is TRBD1 (6 bases). The ends were cut back, 7 bases at V and 8 bases at J, with 17 bases in the middle. The length of the CDR3 is 13 residues. CDR3 bases: TGTGCCAGCACTCCTTCCGGGGGCGAAGGCTACACCTTC. It codes for CASTPSGGEGYTF.

This clonotype has at least ten counts. This rearrangement joins TRBV15 to TRBJ1-1; possible D gene TRBD1, 6 bases. Trimming took 3 bases from V and 4 from J, leaving 12 bases between them. The CDR3 extends over 14 amino acids. Germline V gives CDR1 LNHNV, CDR2 YYDKDF (reference sequence). The CDR3 loop is CATSSNIGGTEAFF. CDR3 DNA sequence: TGTGCCACCAGCAGTAACATAGGGGGCACTGAAGCTTTCTTT.

This clonotype has only a few counts. This chain uses TRBV20-1 with TRBJ1-5, with D unclear. V was shortened by 6 bases and J by 9 bases, with 18 bases between the two germline ends. Germline V CDR1 and CDR2: DFQATT, SNEGSKA (reference sequence). CDR3 size: 13 residues. The CDR3 sequence is CSAKDGTDRPQHF. CDR3 in DNA: TGCAGTGCAAAGGACGGCACCGATAGGCCCCAGCATTTT.

This chain joins TRBV5-4 and TRBJ1-6; 10 positions agree with TRBD1. Unmatched junction bases numbered 4, after V lost 0 bases and J lost 7 bases. Germline lookup yields CDR1 SGHNT and CDR2 YYREEE (reference sequence). CDR3 length equals 16 residues. As DNA, the CDR3 is TGTGCCAGCAGCTTGGGACAGGGGGCGGGGAATTCACCCCTCCACTTT. Translating it yields CASSLGQGAGNSPLHF.

This clonotype was seen many times. V is TRBV3-1 and J is TRBJ2-1; D is uncertain. Looked up from germline, CDR1 is LGHDT and CDR2 is YNNKEL (reference sequence). The V end lost 10 bases, the J end lost 6 bases, and 16 bases lay between the germline ends. The CDR3 length is 13 residues. The CDR3 DNA reads TGTGCCACCAGTACTTCCCCACCCAATGAGCAGTTCTTC. It specifies CATSTSPPNEQFF.

CDR3 region: CASSLTPKGNQPQHF. The CDR3 DNA is TGTGCCAGCAGTCTTACACCCAAAGGCAATCAGCCCCAGCATTTT. The chain links TRBV6-5 to TRBJ1-5; unclear D gene. The CDR3 loop spans 15 amino acids. Germline CDR1 reads MNHEY; CDR2 reads SVGAGI. V was trimmed by 5 bases and J by 2 bases, leaving 13 bases between them.

The chain carries TRBV6-2 or TRBV6-3 and TRBJ2-5; 10 positions match TRBD2. The germline CDR1 and CDR2 sequences are MNHEY and SVGEGT. J gave up 2 bases and V 6 bases, and 6 bases lay outside the gene matches. There are 15 residues in the CDR3. CDR3 in amino acids: CASRRAGGPQETQYF. In DNA, the CDR3 is TGTGCCAGCAGAAGAGCGGGGGGGCCACAAGAGACCCAGTACTTC.

This clonotype was counted many times. V usage is TRBV12-3 or TRBV12-4 and J usage is TRBJ1-1, with D unclear. The CDR3 is 12 residues long. V lost 5 bases, J lost 1 base, and 5 bases lay in between. The CDR3 DNA reads TGTGCCAGCAGTACAGCGAACACTGAAGCTTTCTTT. Translation: CASSTANTEAFF.

This clonotype was detected only a few times. The rearrangement joins TRBV5-1 to TRBJ1-2; D not certain. The CDR3 runs to 16 residues. From germline, CDR1 is SGHRS and CDR2 YFSETQ. V lost 1 base and J lost 0, with 13 bases in between. The CDR3 DNA reads TGCGCCAGCAGCTTGAACAGCTACGGATCTAACTATGGCTACACCTTC. Protein product: CASSLNSYGSNYGYTF. The full variable domain, with the rest looked up from reference TRBV5-1 and TRBJ1-2, is KAGVTQTPRYLIKTRGQQVTLSCSPISGHRSVSWYQQTPGQGLQFLFEYFSETQRNKGNFPGRFSGRQFSNSRSEMNVSTLELGDSALYLCASSLNSYGSNYGYTFGSGTRLTVV.

This clonotype was picked up a small number of times. V is TRBV5-1 and J is TRBJ2-5; possibly TRBD2 for D (5 bases). There are 13 residues in the CDR3. Germline V gene sequence: CDR1 SGHRS, CDR2 YFSETQ. V was shortened by 4 bases and J by 1 base, with 8 bases between the two germline ends. The CDR3 loop is CASSVRVQETQYF. CDR3 coding DNA: TGCGCCAGCAGCGTGAGGGTCCAAGAGACCCAGTACTTC.

The chain joins TRBV3-1 to TRBJ1-2; 10 bases match TRBD1. The J segment lost 4 bases and the V segment lost 1 base, leaving 3 bases of the junction unmatched. The CDR3 has 15 amino acids. Per germline, CDR1 LGHDT and CDR2 YNNKEL (reference sequence). The CDR3 is CASSQGDRGGYGYTF. CDR3 coding DNA: TGTGCCAGCAGCCAAGGGGACAGGGGAGGCTATGGCTACACCTTC. Supplemented by reference TRBV3-1 and TRBJ1-2, the full variable domain reads DTAVSQTPKYLVTQMGNDKSIKCEQNLGHDTMYWYKQDSKKFLKIMFSYNNKELIINETVPNRFSPKSPDKAHLNLHINSLELGDSAVYFCASSQGDRGGYGYTFGSGTRLTVV.

This chain joins TRBV7-3 and TRBJ1-5; perhaps TRBD1 as D (6 bases). The CDR3 is 14 residues long. The germline gives CDR1 SGHTA, CDR2 FQGTGA. The ends were cut back, 1 base at V and 5 bases at J, with 9 bases in the middle. In nucleotides, the CDR3 is TGTGCCAGCAGCTTAAGGGGGGCGGATCAGCCCCAGCATTTT. Residues: CASSLRGADQPQHF.

This clonotype has just a few counts. The V gene is TRBV6-2 or TRBV6-3, the J gene TRBJ1-5, with a tentative D call TRBD1 (6 bases). V lost 6 bases and J 5 bases, leaving 11 bases between the germline ends. Germline V gives CDR1 MNHEY, CDR2 SVGEGT. CDR3 size: 13 residues. In DNA form, the CDR3 reads TGTGCCAGCAGCGGACAGTTGCATCAGCCCCAGCATTTT. Residues: CASSGQLHQPQHF.

This clonotype has only a few counts. The chain carries TRBV5-1 and TRBJ2-5, with D possibly being TRBD1 or TRBD2 (5 bases each). The CDR3 has 14 residues. The V gene's germline CDR1 is SGHRS and CDR2 YFSETQ. V gave up 5 bases and J gave up 5 bases, with 16 bases separating them. The CDR3 sequence is CASRPAGTGETQYF. The CDR3 coding sequence is TGCGCCAGCAGGCCCGCCGGGACCGGGGAGACCCAGTACTTC. Using reference TRBV5-1 and TRBJ2-5 for the parts outside the CDR3, the full variable domain is KAGVTQTPRYLIKTRGQQVTLSCSPISGHRSVSWYQQTPGQGLQFLFEYFSETQRNKGNFPGRFSGRQFSNSRSEMNVSTLELGDSALYLCASRPAGTGETQYFGPGTRLLVL.

This clonotype has a count of ten or more. The chain is built from TRBV9 and TRBJ2-5; no definite D call. V lost 3 bases to trimming and J lost 0 bases, with 6 bases between them. CDR1 and CDR2 (germline): SGDLS, YYNGEE. The CDR3 extends over 13 amino acids. In DNA, the CDR3 is TGTGCCAGCAGCGGACGCAACCAAGAGACCCAGTACTTC. Its protein product is CASSGRNQETQYF.

This clonotype was seen a handful of times. The CDR3 region has the DNA TGTGCCAGCTCCCAGGGAGAGGGCTGGGGGACTGAAGCTTTCTTT. This codes for CASSQGEGWGTEAFF. The chain carries TRBV18 and TRBJ1-1, with D maybe TRBD1 (5 bases). The ends were cut back, 6 bases at V and 5 bases at J, with 19 bases in the middle. Germline CDR1 is KGHSH and CDR2 is LQKENI. The CDR3 covers 15 residues.

This clonotype occurred many times. The genes are TRBV5-1 and TRBJ2-1; the match to TRBD2 covers 8 bases. CDR1 is SGHRS, CDR2 YFSETQ, per germline. V shed 0 bases, J shed 5 bases, and the junction held 7 bases outside the gene matches. The length of the CDR3 is 16 residues. CDR3 sequence reads: CASSLVPAGANNEQFF. The CDR3 nucleotides read TGCGCCAGCAGCTTGGTCCCAGCGGGGGCCAACAATGAGCAGTTCTTC.

This clonotype was found a few times. The chain couples TRBV6-5 to TRBJ2-5; 9 bases are shared with TRBD2. The germline V gene has CDR1 MNHEY and CDR2 SVGAGI. V gave up 2 bases and J gave up 5 bases; unmatched junction bases: 6. The CDR3 contains 15 residues. CDR3 sequence (DNA): TGTGCCAGCAGTTACGGCGGGGGGGCCCGTGAGACCCAGTACTTC. Translated: CASSYGGGARETQYF.

Only a few counts were recorded for this clonotype. In nucleotides, the CDR3 is TGTGCCACCAGCAGCAGGGACCGACTCTCTGGAAACACCATATATTTT. Protein sequence: CATSSRDRLSGNTIYF. This chain connects TRBV15 to TRBJ1-3; tentatively, D is TRBD1 (5 bases). Germline V gives CDR1 LNHNV, CDR2 YYDKDF (reference sequence). Trimming took 3 bases from V and 0 from J, leaving 12 bases between them. This CDR3 contains 16 residues.